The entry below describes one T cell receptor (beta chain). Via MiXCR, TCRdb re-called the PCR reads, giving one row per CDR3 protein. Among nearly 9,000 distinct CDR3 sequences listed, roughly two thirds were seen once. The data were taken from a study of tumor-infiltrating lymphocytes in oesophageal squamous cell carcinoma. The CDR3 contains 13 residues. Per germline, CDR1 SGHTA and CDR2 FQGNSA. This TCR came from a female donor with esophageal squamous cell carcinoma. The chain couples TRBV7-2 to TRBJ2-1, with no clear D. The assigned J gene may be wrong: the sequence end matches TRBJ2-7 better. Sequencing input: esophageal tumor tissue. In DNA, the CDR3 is TGTGCCAGCAGCTTATTTAGTGAGGACGAGCAGTACTTC. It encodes CASSLFSEDEQYF.